The next 30 T cell receptor beta chains were all read from a single sample in a study of cytomegalovirus exposure and HLA in healthy donors. PCR employed 60 Vbeta and 13 Jbeta primers. TCRdb's table, derived via immunoSEQ multiplex PCR, lists solely in-frame clones and lacks some. The profile shows about 130,000 clones, 77% of them singletons. Material: PBMCs. All receptors come from a male donor in good health and CMV-seropositive.

The V and J genes are TRBV5-1 and TRBJ2-3, with 8 bases lining up with TRBD1. This CDR3 is 13 amino acids long. V lost 10 bases and J lost 3; bases outside the gene matches: 7. Per germline, CDR1 SGHRS and CDR2 YFSETQ. In nucleotides, the CDR3 is TGCGCCGGAAGCAGGACAGGGACAGATACGCAGTATTTT. As protein: CAGSRTGTDTQYF.

The chain employs TRBV29-1 and TRBJ2-1; D possibly corresponds to TRBD2 (5 bases). Trimming took off 4 bases at V and 1 base at J, with 8 bases between the two ends. The CDR3 consists of 13 residues. Germline V gene sequence: CDR1 SQVTM, CDR2 ANQGSEA. CDR3 protein: CSVVRTSYNEQFF. In DNA, the CDR3 is TGCAGCGTTGTGAGGACTTCCTACAATGAGCAGTTCTTC.

The chain combines TRBV9 with TRBJ2-2; perhaps TRBD1 as D (5 bases). Looked up from germline, CDR1 is SGDLS and CDR2 is YYNGEE. V was clipped by 4 bases and J by 0 bases, with 13 bases between them. This CDR3 has 16 amino acids. The DNA of the CDR3 is TGTGCCAGCAGCAGACAGTTACTCGCGAACACCGGGGAGCTGTTTTTT. As protein: CASSRQLLANTGELFF.

This clone occurred a few times. V and J are TRBV21-1 and TRBJ2-5; the table's D call, TRBD1, was not checked against the DNA. TRBV21-1 is noted as a pseudogene. The CDR3 extends over 16 amino acids. The CDR3 DNA sequence: TGTGCCAGCAGCACCCGTCGGACAGGGGTAGGGGAGACCCAGTACTTC. Its protein is CASSTRRTGVGETQYF.

The rearrangement uses TRBV30 and TRBJ1-2; the D gene is possibly TRBD1 (6 bases). Germline CDR1 is GTSNPN and CDR2 is SVGIG (reference sequence). The CDR3 loop spans 14 amino acids. V lost 4 bases to trimming and J lost 5 bases, with 17 bases between them. CDR3 DNA: TGTGCCTGGATCTTCAAACAGGGTCCGTATGGCTACACCTTC. The encoded protein is CAWIFKQGPYGYTF.

V usage is TRBV28 and J usage is TRBJ2-7; 7 nucleotides line up with TRBD1. Trimming at V came to 5 bases and at J to 7 bases, leaving 14 bases not matched to a gene. CDR1 is MDHEN, CDR2 SYDVKM, per germline. CDR3 length: 15 amino acids. The DNA for the CDR3 is TGTGCCAGCAGTCAAATACAGGGGACATTTGGGGAGCAGTACTTC. Translating gives CASSQIQGTFGEQYF.

The chain joins TRBV7-9 to TRBJ2-1, with 11 bases fitting TRBD2. CDR3 size: 17 residues. Germline V CDR1 and CDR2: SEHNR, FQNEAQ (reference sequence). Trimming removed 3 bases from V and 4 bases from J; junction bases left unmatched: 8. The chain's CDR3 is CASSFGSGGAKYNEQFF. The CDR3 nucleotides are TGTGCCAGCAGCTTCGGTAGCGGGGGGGCTAAATACAATGAGCAGTTCTTC.

This chain uses TRBV6-1 with TRBJ1-6, with 7 positions matching TRBD1. V was clipped by 2 bases and J by 8 bases; unmatched bases: 6. CDR1 MNHNS and CDR2 SASEGT come from the germline V gene. The CDR3 totals 15 residues. CDR3 in DNA: TGTGCCAGCAGTGAAATCGACAGGGAGTATTCACCCCTCCACTTT. It encodes CASSEIDREYSPLHF.

The chain links TRBV5-6 to TRBJ2-7; the match to TRBD1 covers 8 bases. After removal of 2 bases from V and 2 bases from J, the junction contained 6 bases not matched to a gene. The CDR3 is made up of 15 amino acids. The V gene's germline CDR1 is SGHDT and CDR2 YYEEEE. CDR3 coding DNA: TGTGCCAGCAGCTTTGGACAGGGAAATACCTACGAGCAGTACTTC. It encodes CASSFGQGNTYEQYF.

The genes are TRBV28 and TRBJ1-1, with D unresolved. The CDR3 runs 15 residues. The germline V gene encodes CDR1 MDHEN and CDR2 SYDVKM. Trimming took off 6 bases at V and 0 bases at J, with 14 bases between the two ends. The CDR3 sequence is CASRGFGEMNTEAFF. DNA for the CDR3: TGTGCCAGCAGGGGGTTCGGGGAAATGAACACTGAAGCTTTCTTT.

The J gene is TRBJ2-7, the V gene TRBV19, with 10 nucleotides matching TRBD1. V lost 1 base and J lost 2; bases outside the gene matches: 5. Looked up from germline, CDR1 is LNHDA and CDR2 is SQIVND (reference sequence). The CDR3 contains 16 residues. CDR3 sequence: CASSIAGQGSTYEQYF. CDR3 nucleotide sequence: TGTGCCAGTAGTATAGCGGGACAGGGGAGCACCTACGAGCAGTACTTC.

The V call is TRBV5-1, the J call TRBJ2-1; TRBD1 agrees at 7 bases. The germline V gene has CDR1 SGHRS and CDR2 YFSETQ. V lost 4 bases to trimming and J lost 3 bases; unmatched junction nucleotides: 10. CDR3 length equals 16 residues. CDR3 bases: TGCGCCAGCAGCCCACCCCGGGACAGCCTCTACAATGAGCAGTTCTTC. Amino acids: CASSPPRDSLYNEQFF.

This rearrangement joins TRBV15 to TRBJ2-5, with D perhaps TRBD1 (6 bases). Germline CDR1 LNHNV, CDR2 YYDKDF (reference sequence). The CDR3 is made up of 16 amino acids. V dropped 0 bases and J dropped 3 bases, with 14 bases sitting between them. The CDR3 region is CATSRERGWKKETQYF. The CDR3 nucleotides are TGTGCCACCAGCAGAGAAAGGGGGTGGAAAAAAGAGACCCAGTACTTC.

This chain uses TRBV27 with TRBJ2-1, with 10 bases lining up with TRBD2. There are 18 residues in the CDR3. V was clipped by 3 bases and J by 4 bases; unmatched bases: 12. Germline V gene sequence: CDR1 MNHEY, CDR2 SMNVEV (reference sequence). DNA of the CDR3: TGTGCCAGCAGTTTTACAATGGGGACTAGCGAGGGGTACAATGAGCAGTTCTTC. This sequence encodes CASSFTMGTSEGYNEQFF.

The gene calls are TRBV5-1 and TRBJ1-3; D is unresolved. This CDR3 has 15 amino acids. CDR1 and CDR2 (germline): SGHRS, YFSETQ. Trimming removed 3 bases from V and 0 bases from J, with 10 bases in between. CDR3 in amino acids: CASSSSPVSGNTIYF. In DNA, the CDR3 is TGCGCCAGCAGCTCCAGTCCCGTCTCTGGAAACACCATATATTTT.

The CDR3 region is CASSERTYEQYF. CDR3 coding DNA: TGTGCCAGCAGTGAGAGGACCTACGAGCAGTACTTC. The rearrangement links TRBV2 to TRBJ2-7; D is uncertain. The CDR3 runs to 12 residues. Trimming shortened V by 3 bases and J by 2 bases, and 5 bases separated the two germline ends. Germline loops: CDR1 SNHLY, CDR2 FYNNEI.

The rearrangement joins TRBV6-1 to TRBJ2-7; D gene unclear. Trimming took off 0 bases at V and 12 bases at J, with 12 bases between the two ends. Germline V gene sequence: CDR1 MNHNS, CDR2 SASEGT. The CDR3 covers 12 residues. CDR3 sequence: CASSEAGHQSYF. The CDR3 DNA reads as TGTGCCAGCAGTGAAGCTGGGCATCAATCGTACTTC.

The table lists this clone with a few counts. The chain links TRBV5-1 to TRBJ2-7, with D possibly TRBD1 on 6 matching bases. Germline CDR1 and CDR2: SGHRS and YFSETQ. This CDR3 contains 15 residues. V was shortened by 0 bases and J by 5 bases, with 15 bases between the two germline ends. CDR3 sequence (DNA): TGCGCCAGCAGCTTGGATAAAGACAGGCCCGACGAGCAGTACTTC. Translation gives CASSLDKDRPDEQYF.

The chain combines TRBV5-1 with TRBJ1-4; no definite D call. V lost 0 bases to trimming and J lost 5 bases, with 8 bases between them. Germline values: CDR1 SGHRS, CDR2 YFSETQ. This CDR3 spans 14 amino acids. Written as DNA, the CDR3 is TGCGCCAGCAGCTTGGCCAGCGGAAATGAAAAACTGTTTTTT. Translation gives CASSLASGNEKLFF. The entire variable domain, with the rest obtained from reference TRBV5-1 and TRBJ1-4, is as follows: KAGVTQTPRYLIKTRGQQVTLSCSPISGHRSVSWYQQTPGQGLQFLFEYFSETQRNKGNFPGRFSGRQFSNSRSEMNVSTLELGDSALYLCASSLASGNEKLFFGSGTQLSVL.

The chain employs TRBV2 and TRBJ1-4; 9 bases line up with TRBD1. V lost 5 bases and J lost 8; bases outside the gene matches: 6. CDR3 length equals 14 residues. Germline CDR1 and CDR2: SNHLY and FYNNEI. CDR3 sequence: CASSKDRGEEKLFF. The DNA of the CDR3 is TGTGCCAGCAGTAAGGACAGGGGAGAAGAAAAACTGTTTTTT.

This rearrangement joins TRBV2 to TRBJ2-7; TRBD1 matches at 7 bases. The CDR3 covers 13 residues. Germline assignment: CDR1 SNHLY and CDR2 FYNNEI. V shed 7 bases and J 3 bases; nucleotides not matched to a gene: 6. CDR3 region: CASNSAGGYEQYF. The CDR3 DNA sequence: TGTGCCAGCAATAGCGCAGGGGGCTACGAGCAGTACTTC.

V gene TRBV6-6 combines with J gene TRBJ1-3; D unresolved. Per the germline V gene, CDR1 is MNHNY and CDR2 is SVGAGI (reference sequence). Trimming left V 8 bases short and J 0 bases short, with 17 bases between. The CDR3 contains 16 residues. CDR3 DNA: TGTGCCAGCGGAACCCTGGGCCCAAGCTCTGGAAACACCATATATTTT. Its protein is CASGTLGPSSGNTIYF.

This clone was seen only a few times. V usage is TRBV2 and J usage is TRBJ2-5; 10 bases line up with TRBD2. The V segment lost 5 bases and the J segment 1 base; nucleotides outside the gene matches: 1. The CDR3 runs to 14 residues. Germline CDR1 is SNHLY and CDR2 is FYNNEI. The CDR3 loop is CASSQRGGQETQYF. In DNA form, the CDR3 reads TGTGCCAGCAGTCAGCGGGGGGGCCAAGAGACCCAGTACTTC.

The V gene is TRBV29-1, the J gene TRBJ2-3; possible D gene TRBD2, 7 bases. V lost 3 bases, J lost 5 bases, and 18 bases lay in between. Germline V gives CDR1 SQVTM, CDR2 ANQGSEA. This CDR3 has 15 residues. CDR3 in amino acids: CSVEEASGGGDTQYF. The DNA of the CDR3 is TGCAGCGTTGAGGAAGCTAGCGGAGGGGGAGATACGCAGTATTTT.

This clone was seen only once. The chain links TRBV10-3 to TRBJ2-3; 7 bases map to TRBD1. Germline CDR1 reads ENHRY; CDR2 reads SYGVKD. The V segment lost 8 bases and the J segment 4 bases; nucleotides outside the gene matches: 18. The CDR3 runs to 17 residues. CDR3 loop: CAIGGWGRQGRADTQYF. In DNA, the CDR3 is TGTGCCATCGGTGGGTGGGGGAGACAGGGCCGCGCAGATACGCAGTATTTT.

The chain combines TRBV7-2 with TRBJ2-7, with a possible D match to TRBD2 (5 bases). CDR1 SGHTA and CDR2 FQGNSA come from the germline V gene. V was pared by 4 bases and J by 6 bases, with 16 bases between. The CDR3 consists of 14 residues. The CDR3 nucleotides are TGTGCCAGCAGCTCCTCCCCGGGGAACGGCGAGCAGTACTTC. It specifies CASSSSPGNGEQYF. Drawing the rest from reference TRBV7-2 and TRBJ2-7, the complete variable domain is GAGVSQSPSNKVTEKGKDVELRCDPISGHTALYWYRQSLGQGLEFLIYFQGNSAPDKSGLPSDRFSAERTGGSVSTLTIQRTQQEDSAVYLCASSSSPGNGEQYFGPGTRLTVT.

The chain carries TRBV6-4 and TRBJ2-2; TRBD2 matches 7 bases. The length of the CDR3 is 15 residues. CDR1 and CDR2 (germline): MRHNA, SNTAGT. V shed 5 bases and J 2 bases; nucleotides not matched to a gene: 5. DNA for the CDR3: TGTGCCAGCAGTAGGGCTAGCGGCAACACCGGGGAGCTGTTTTTT. It encodes CASSRASGNTGELFF.

This chain uses TRBV2 with TRBJ2-3, with D perhaps matching TRBD2 (5 bases). CDR1 and CDR2 from the germline V gene are SNHLY and FYNNEI. V dropped 3 bases and J dropped 1 base, with 14 bases sitting between them. The CDR3 runs to 16 residues. CDR3 protein: CASSDGLNRGTDTQYF. CDR3 bases: TGTGCCAGCAGTGACGGACTCAATCGGGGCACAGATACGCAGTATTTT.

The V call is TRBV28, the J call TRBJ1-5; no clear D gene. The CDR3 is 14 amino acids. Trimming shortened V by 2 bases and J by 2 bases, and 7 bases separated the two germline ends. Germline lookup yields CDR1 MDHEN and CDR2 SYDVKM. As DNA, the CDR3 is TGTGCCAGCAGTTTAGGCGGTGGCAATCAGCCCCAGCATTTT. Its protein product is CASSLGGGNQPQHF. Full variable domain (missing parts from reference TRBV28 and TRBJ1-5): DVKVTQSSRYLVKRTGEKVFLECVQDMDHENMFWYRQDPGLGLRLIYFSYDVKMKEKGDIPEGYSVSREKKERFSLILESASTNQTSMYLCASSLGGGNQPQHFGDGTRLSIL.

The chain links TRBV28 to TRBJ1-2; unclear D gene. The V end was cut by 4 bases, the J end by 3 bases, with 12 bases between. Looked up from germline, CDR1 is MDHEN and CDR2 is SYDVKM. CDR3 size: 14 residues. The CDR3 region is CASSYPHRDYGYTF. In DNA form, the CDR3 reads TGTGCCAGCAGTTACCCCCACCGCGACTATGGCTACACCTTC.